This is a list of T cell receptor beta chains from one sample in a study of Ad26.COV2.S vaccination and SARS-CoV-2 variants. Produced via immunoSEQ multiplex PCR; TCRdb's table is partial and in-frame only. The sample shows roughly 400,000 clones, about nine tenths of them seen only once. The sample here was peripheral blood, taken in a trial of Ad26.COV2.S vaccine versus placebo. The receptor set was obtained from a person between 18 and 65 years old who received the Ad26.COV2.S COVID-19 vaccine or a placebo. Each CDR3 is given with its conserved first and last residue. The D gene is left open where the match is weak. Only part of the rows carry a size: once, few, many, or a class if the clone is expanded.

D gene	clone size	V gene	J gene	CDR3 protein	CDR3 DNA
TRBD2	NA	TRBV2	TRBJ2-5	CASSPTSETTQYF	TGTGCCAGCAGCCCGACTAGCGAAACGACCCAGTACTTC
NA	NA	TRBV10-3	TRBJ1-1	CAISESPGANTEAFF	TGTGCCATCAGTGAGTCGCCAGGGGCGAACACTGAAGCTTTCTTT
NA	once	TRBV6-9	TRBJ1-3	CASSSSDRSPGNTIYF	NA
TRBD1	NA	TRBV6-5	TRBJ2-7	CASSRGSAGGYEQYF	TGTGCCAGCAGTAGGGGGTCGGCAGGGGGCTACGAGCAGTACTTC
NA	NA	TRBV28	TRBJ2-1	CASSLGRSYNEQFF	TGTGCCAGCAGTTTGGGCAGGAGCTACAATGAGCAGTTCTTC
TRBD2	NA	TRBV3-1/TRBV3-2	TRBJ2-5	CASSLLRTSGRPTQETQYF	TGTGCCAGCAGCCTACTACGGACTAGCGGGAGGCCCACCCAAGAGACCCAGTACTTC
NA	NA	TRBV4-1	TRBJ2-4	CASSQDQAWGQYF	TGCGCCAGCAGCCAAGATCAGGCTTGGGGTCAGTACTTC
TRBD1	NA	TRBV9	TRBJ2-7	CASSVGAPGTGLSFEQYF	TGTGCCAGCAGCGTAGGGGCCCCGGGGACAGGGCTTTCGTTCGAGCAGTACTTC
NA	few	TRBV5-5	TRBJ1-4	CASSPDSGKLFF	TGTGCCAGCAGCCCAGACAGCGGCAAACTGTTTTTT
TRBD1	NA	TRBV3-1/TRBV3-2	TRBJ1-1	CASSLTGTVNTEAFF	TGTGCCAGCAGCCTAACCGGGACAGTGAACACTGAAGCTTTCTTT
NA	NA	TRBV24-1	TRBJ2-5	CATSQETQYF	TGTGCCACCAGTCAAGAGACCCAGTACTTC
NA	NA	TRBV6-5	TRBJ2-5	CASSYEAQETQYF	TGTGCCAGCAGTTACGAAGCCCAAGAGACCCAGTACTTC
TRBD1	NA	TRBV10-3	TRBJ1-2	CAISETGAYGYTF	TGTGCCATCAGTGAGACAGGGGCCTATGGCTACACCTTC
TRBD2	NA	TRBV28	TRBJ2-1	CASSPPKREGYNEQFF	TGTGCCAGCAGTCCACCTAAGCGGGAGGGCTACAATGAGCAGTTCTTC
TRBD2	NA	TRBV9	TRBJ2-2	CASSPLWGGRVAGELFF	TGTGCCAGCAGCCCTCTCTGGGGCGGGAGGGTCGCCGGGGAGCTGTTTTTT
NA	NA	TRBV5-1	TRBJ1-2	CASSLEDGPITF	TGCGCCAGCAGCTTGGAGGACGGACCTATTACCTTC
TRBD2	NA	TRBV2	TRBJ2-1	CASHMGLAGRSEQFF	TGTGCCAGCCACATGGGACTAGCGGGGAGAAGTGAGCAGTTCTTC
NA	NA	TRBV12-3/TRBV12-4	TRBJ1-2	CASSFGLNYGYTF	TGTGCCAGCAGTTTTGGGTTAAACTATGGCTACACCTTC
NA	once	TRBV19	TRBJ1-4	CASSTGYDEKLFF	TGTGCCAGTAGTACGGGTTATGATGAAAAACTGTTTTTT
NA	NA	TRBV6-5	TRBJ1-4	CASNPTGATNEKLFF	TGTGCCAGCAATCCGACAGGTGCAACTAATGAAAAACTGTTTTTT
TRBD1	NA	TRBV18	TRBJ1-1	CASSSQRQGVGTEAFF	TGTGCCAGCTCCTCCCAACGTCAGGGGGTCGGGACTGAAGCTTTCTTT
NA	NA	TRBV5-1	TRBJ2-3	CASSWDSTEATDTQYF	TGCGCCAGCAGCTGGGACTCGACAGAGGCCACAGATACGCAGTATTTT